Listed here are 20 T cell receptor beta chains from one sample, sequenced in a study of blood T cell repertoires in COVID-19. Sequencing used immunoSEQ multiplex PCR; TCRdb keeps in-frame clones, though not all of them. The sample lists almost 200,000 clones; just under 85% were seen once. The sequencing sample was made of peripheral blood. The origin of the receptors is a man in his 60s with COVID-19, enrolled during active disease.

The CDR3 here is CASSSRTGRNYEQYF. For the CDR3, the DNA is TGTGCCAGCAGTTCACGGACAGGGAGGAACTACGAGCAGTACTTC. The chain couples TRBV27 to TRBJ2-7; 8 bases fit TRBD1. CDR1 and CDR2 from the germline V gene are MNHEY and SMNVEV (reference sequence). With V trimmed by 4 bases and J by 3 bases, 8 bases remained unmatched. The CDR3 loop spans 15 amino acids.

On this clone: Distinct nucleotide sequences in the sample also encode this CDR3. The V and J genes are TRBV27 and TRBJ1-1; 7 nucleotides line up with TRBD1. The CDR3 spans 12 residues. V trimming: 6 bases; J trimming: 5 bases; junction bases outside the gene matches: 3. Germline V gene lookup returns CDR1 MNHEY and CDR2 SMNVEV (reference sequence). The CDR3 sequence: CASSRGATEAFF. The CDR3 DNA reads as TGTGCCAGCAGCAGGGGGGCGACTGAAGCTTTCTTT.

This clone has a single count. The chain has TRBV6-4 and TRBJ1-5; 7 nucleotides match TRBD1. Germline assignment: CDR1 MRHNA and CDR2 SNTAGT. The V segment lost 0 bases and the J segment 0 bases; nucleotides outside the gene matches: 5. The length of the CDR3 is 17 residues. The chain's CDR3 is CASSDSRTGHSNQPQHF. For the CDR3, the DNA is TGTGCCAGCAGTGACTCCCGGACAGGACATAGCAATCAGCCCCAGCATTTT.

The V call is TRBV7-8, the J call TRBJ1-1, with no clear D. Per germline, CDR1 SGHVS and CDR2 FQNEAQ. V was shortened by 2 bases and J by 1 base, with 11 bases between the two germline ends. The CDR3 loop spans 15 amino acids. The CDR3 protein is CASSLSLTKNTEAFF. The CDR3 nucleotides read TGTGCCAGCAGCTTATCACTAACAAAGAACACTGAAGCTTTCTTT.

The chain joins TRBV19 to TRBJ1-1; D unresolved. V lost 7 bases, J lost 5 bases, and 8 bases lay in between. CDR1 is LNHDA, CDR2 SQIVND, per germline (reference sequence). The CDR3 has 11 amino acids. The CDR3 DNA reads TGTGCCAGTAAAGAGAGGACTGAAGCTTTCTTT. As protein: CASKERTEAFF.

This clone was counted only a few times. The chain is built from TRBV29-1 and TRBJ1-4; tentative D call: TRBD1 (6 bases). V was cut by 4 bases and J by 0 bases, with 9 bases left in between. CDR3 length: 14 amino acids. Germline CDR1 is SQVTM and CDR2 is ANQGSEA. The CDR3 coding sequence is TGCAGCGTTGCGGACAGTGCAACTAATGAAAAACTGTTTTTT. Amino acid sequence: CSVADSATNEKLFF. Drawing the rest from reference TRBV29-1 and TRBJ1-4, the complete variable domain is SAVISQKPSRDICQRGTSLTIQCQVDSQVTMMFWYRQQPGQSLTLIATANQGSEATYESGFVIDKFPISRPNLTFSTLTVSNMSPEDSSIYLCSVADSATNEKLFFGSGTQLSVL.

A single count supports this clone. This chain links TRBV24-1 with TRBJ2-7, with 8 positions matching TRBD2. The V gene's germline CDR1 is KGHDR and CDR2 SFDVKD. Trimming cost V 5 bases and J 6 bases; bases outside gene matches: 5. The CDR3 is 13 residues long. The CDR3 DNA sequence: TGTGCCACCAGTGGAGCGGGAGTGGGCGAGCAGTACTTC. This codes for CATSGAGVGEQYF.

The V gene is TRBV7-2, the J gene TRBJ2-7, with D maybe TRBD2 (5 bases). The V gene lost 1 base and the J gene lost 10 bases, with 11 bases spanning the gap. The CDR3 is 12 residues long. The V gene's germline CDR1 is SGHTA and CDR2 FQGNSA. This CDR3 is CASSLVLATQYF. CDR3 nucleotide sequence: TGTGCCAGCAGCTTAGTATTAGCGACTCAGTACTTC.

The chain's CDR3 is CASTRDGLTEAFF. In DNA form, the CDR3 reads TGTGCCAGCACCCGAGACGGACTCACTGAAGCTTTCTTT. J is TRBJ1-1 and V is TRBV28; no firm D call. Germline V lookup: CDR1 MDHEN, CDR2 SYDVKM. This CDR3 region has 13 residues. Trimming stripped 7 bases from V and 4 bases from J, with 13 bases between. The full variable domain, with the rest looked up from reference TRBV28 and TRBJ1-1, is DVKVTQSSRYLVKRTGEKVFLECVQDMDHENMFWYRQDPGLGLRLIYFSYDVKMKEKGDIPEGYSVSREKKERFSLILESASTNQTSMYLCASTRDGLTEAFFGQGTRLTVV.

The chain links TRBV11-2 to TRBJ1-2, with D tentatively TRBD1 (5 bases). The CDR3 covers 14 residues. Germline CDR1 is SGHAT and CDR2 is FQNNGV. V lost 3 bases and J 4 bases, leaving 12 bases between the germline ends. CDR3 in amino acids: CASSFRRQTYGYTF. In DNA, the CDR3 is TGTGCCAGCAGCTTTAGGAGACAGACCTATGGCTACACCTTC. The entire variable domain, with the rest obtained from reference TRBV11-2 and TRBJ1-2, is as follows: EAGVAQSPRYKIIEKRQSVAFWCNPISGHATLYWYQQILGQGPKLLIQFQNNGVVDDSQLPKDRFSAERLKGVDSTLKIQPAKLEDSAVYLCASSFRRQTYGYTFGSGTRLTVV.

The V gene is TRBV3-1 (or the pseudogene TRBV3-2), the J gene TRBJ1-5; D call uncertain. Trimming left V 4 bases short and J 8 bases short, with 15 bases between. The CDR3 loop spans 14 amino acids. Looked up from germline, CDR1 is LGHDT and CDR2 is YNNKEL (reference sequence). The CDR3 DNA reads TGTGCCAGCAGCCCTCACGGCAGGCAGGAGCCCCAGCATTTT. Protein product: CASSPHGRQEPQHF.

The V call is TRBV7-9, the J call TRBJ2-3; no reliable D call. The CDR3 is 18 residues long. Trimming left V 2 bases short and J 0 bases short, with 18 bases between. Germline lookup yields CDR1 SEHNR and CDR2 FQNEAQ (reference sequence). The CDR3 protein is CASSLPSHGQASTDTQYF. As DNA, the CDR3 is TGTGCCAGCAGCTTACCCTCTCATGGGCAAGCTAGCACAGATACGCAGTATTTT.

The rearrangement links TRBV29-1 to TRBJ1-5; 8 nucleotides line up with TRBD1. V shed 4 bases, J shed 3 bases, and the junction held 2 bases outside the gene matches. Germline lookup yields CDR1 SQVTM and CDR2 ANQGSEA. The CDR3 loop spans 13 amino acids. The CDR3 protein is CSVAGGYNQPQHF. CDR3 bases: TGCAGCGTTGCAGGGGGCTACAATCAGCCCCAGCATTTT.

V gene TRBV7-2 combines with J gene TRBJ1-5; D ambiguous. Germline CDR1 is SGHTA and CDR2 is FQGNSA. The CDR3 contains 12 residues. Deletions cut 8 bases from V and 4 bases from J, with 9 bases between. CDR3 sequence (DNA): TGTGCCAGCCCACAGCTTAATCAGCCCCAGCATTTT. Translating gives CASPQLNQPQHF.

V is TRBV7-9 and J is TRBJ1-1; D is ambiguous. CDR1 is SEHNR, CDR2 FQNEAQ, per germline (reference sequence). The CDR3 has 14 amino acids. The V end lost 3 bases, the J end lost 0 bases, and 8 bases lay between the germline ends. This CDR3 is CASSFAHLNTEAFF. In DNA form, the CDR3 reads TGTGCCAGCAGCTTTGCGCATTTGAACACTGAAGCTTTCTTT.

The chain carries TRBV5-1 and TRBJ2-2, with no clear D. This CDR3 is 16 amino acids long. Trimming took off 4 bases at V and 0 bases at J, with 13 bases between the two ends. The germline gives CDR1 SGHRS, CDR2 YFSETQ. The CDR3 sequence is CASSVALTTNTGELFF. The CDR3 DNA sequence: TGCGCCAGCAGCGTCGCGCTTACTACGAACACCGGGGAGCTGTTTTTT.

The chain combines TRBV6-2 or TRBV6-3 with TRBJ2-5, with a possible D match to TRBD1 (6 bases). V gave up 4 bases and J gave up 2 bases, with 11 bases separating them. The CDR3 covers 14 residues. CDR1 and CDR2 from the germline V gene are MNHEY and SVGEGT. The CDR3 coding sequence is TGTGCCAGCAGTTTCGGACAGTTACAAGAGACCCAGTACTTC. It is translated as CASSFGQLQETQYF.

CDR3: CAWSGLASTDTQYF. The CDR3 DNA follows: TGTGCCTGGAGTGGGCTAGCGTCTACAGATACGCAGTATTTT. The chain couples TRBV30 to TRBJ2-3; tentatively, D is TRBD2 (6 bases). The V and J ends lost 1 base and 3 bases respectively, with 11 bases between them. This CDR3 has 14 amino acids. Germline V CDR1 and CDR2: GTSNPN, SVGIG (reference sequence).

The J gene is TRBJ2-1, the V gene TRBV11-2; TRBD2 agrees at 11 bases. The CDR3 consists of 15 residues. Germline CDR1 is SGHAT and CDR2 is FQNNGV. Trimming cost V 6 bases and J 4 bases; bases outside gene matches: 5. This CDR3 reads CASSQTSGAYNEQFF. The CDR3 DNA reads TGTGCCAGCAGTCAGACTAGCGGGGCTTACAATGAGCAGTTCTTC.

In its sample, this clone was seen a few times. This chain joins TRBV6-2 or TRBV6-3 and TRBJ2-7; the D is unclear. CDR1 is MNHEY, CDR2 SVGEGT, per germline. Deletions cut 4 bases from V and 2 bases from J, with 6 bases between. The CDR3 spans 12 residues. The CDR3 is CASSSSPYEQYF. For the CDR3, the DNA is TGTGCCAGCAGTTCCAGTCCCTACGAGCAGTACTTC.